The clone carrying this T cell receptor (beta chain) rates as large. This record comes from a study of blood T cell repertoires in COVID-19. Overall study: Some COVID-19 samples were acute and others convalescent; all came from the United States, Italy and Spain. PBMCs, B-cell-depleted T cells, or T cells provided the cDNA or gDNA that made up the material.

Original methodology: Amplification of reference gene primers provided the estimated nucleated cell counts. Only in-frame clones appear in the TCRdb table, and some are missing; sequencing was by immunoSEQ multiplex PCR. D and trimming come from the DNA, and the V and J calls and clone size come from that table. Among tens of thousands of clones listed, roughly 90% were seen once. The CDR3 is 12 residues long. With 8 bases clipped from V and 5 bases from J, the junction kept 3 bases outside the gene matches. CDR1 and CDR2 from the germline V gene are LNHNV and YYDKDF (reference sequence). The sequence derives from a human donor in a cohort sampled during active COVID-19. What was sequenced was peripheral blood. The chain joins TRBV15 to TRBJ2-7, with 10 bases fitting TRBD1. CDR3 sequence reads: CATGTGADEQYF. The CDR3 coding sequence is TGTGCCACCGGGACAGGGGCGGACGAGCAGTACTTC.